Below, 21 T cell receptor beta chains from the same sample are listed, as sequenced in a study of blood T cells in healthy people across ages. Together with a sample-barcoded 5' primer, a J-beta primer mix was included in a second PCR lasting 7 to 11 cycles. TCRdb fed the 5' RACE reads into MiXCR, producing one record per CDR3 protein. The profile shows over 1,500,000 distinct CDR3 sequences, around half of them singletons. The sample comprised blood. Receptors originate from a woman aged 40 to 49 in good health.

The chain uses TRBV7-9 and TRBJ2-4, with 8 bases lining up with TRBD1. Per the germline V gene, CDR1 is SEHNR and CDR2 is FQNEAQ (reference sequence). The CDR3 consists of 14 residues. J lost 14 bases, V lost 5 bases, and 14 bases had no gene match. The CDR3 sequence is CASSLSPAQGGKYF. CDR3 bases: TGTGCCAGCAGCCTCAGCCCAGCACAGGGGGGAAAGTACTTC.

The rearrangement uses TRBV20-1 and TRBJ2-4, with D unresolved. The J call may be mistaken, given a closer DNA end match to TRBJ2-5. The CDR3 has 16 amino acids. Per germline, CDR1 DFQATT and CDR2 SNEGSKA (reference sequence). The CDR3 here is CSARARPGQGFETQYF. For the CDR3, the DNA is TGCAGTGCTAGAGCCAGACCAGGTCAAGGGTTTGAGACCCAGTACTTC.

The chain couples TRBV11-2 to TRBJ2-1, with unresolved D. Germline CDR1 SGHAT, CDR2 FQNNGV. V lost 3 bases and J 8 bases, leaving 14 bases between the germline ends. The CDR3 loop spans 14 amino acids. The chain's CDR3 is CASSFHYPVHEQFF. The CDR3 DNA is TGTGCCAGCAGCTTCCACTATCCAGTCCATGAGCAGTTCTTC.

This clonotype was observed a handful of times. The chain uses TRBV28 and TRBJ2-7; D might be TRBD1 (6 bases). Looked up from germline, CDR1 is MDHEN and CDR2 is SYDVKM. This CDR3 contains 19 residues. V was trimmed by 6 bases and J by 2 bases, leaving 29 bases between them. This CDR3 reads CASSLAPLMGHGNAYEQYF. DNA for the CDR3: TGTGCCAGCAGCTTAGCACCCTTAATGGGACACGGAAATGCCTACGAGCAGTACTTC. The full variable domain, completed using reference TRBV28 and TRBJ2-7, is DVKVTQSSRYLVKRTGEKVFLECVQDMDHENMFWYRQDPGLGLRLIYFSYDVKMKEKGDIPEGYSVSREKKERFSLILESASTNQTSMYLCASSLAPLMGHGNAYEQYFGPGTRLTVT.

The gene calls are TRBV27 and TRBJ2-1; D may correspond to TRBD1 or TRBD2 (5 bases each). The V gene's germline CDR1 is MNHEY and CDR2 SMNVEV (reference sequence). Trimming shortened V by 8 bases and J by 5 bases, and 19 bases separated the two germline ends. This CDR3 comprises 15 residues. DNA for the CDR3: TGTGCCAGCCACCGGGACGCAGGGTTCAACAATGAGCAGTTCTTC. This translates into CASHRDAGFNNEQFF.

This clonotype has a handful of counts. The chain uses TRBV27 and TRBJ1-5; D uncertain. In germline, CDR1 is MNHEY, CDR2 SMNVEV (reference sequence). Trimming took 6 bases from V and 0 from J, leaving 9 bases between them. The length of the CDR3 is 14 residues. As DNA, the CDR3 is TGTGCCAGCAGGGTCACGGGTAGCAATCAGCCCCAGCATTTT. Translating it yields CASRVTGSNQPQHF.

This clonotype was detected once. V is TRBV15 and J is TRBJ1-6, with D uncertain. The CDR3 has 16 residues. V was cut by 0 bases and J by 6 bases, with 12 bases left in between. Germline V gene sequence: CDR1 LNHNV, CDR2 YYDKDF (reference sequence). The CDR3 nucleotides are TGTGCCACCAGCAGAGATCGGCTACTGAGTAATTCACCCCTCCACTTT. It codes for CATSRDRLLSNSPLHF.

This rearrangement joins TRBV6-1 to TRBJ2-1, with D maybe TRBD1 (6 bases). The CDR3 consists of 11 residues. V gave up 10 bases and J gave up 9 bases, with 13 bases separating them. From germline, CDR1 is MNHNS and CDR2 SASEGT. The CDR3 nucleotides are TGTGCCACCACAGGGTCCTTTGAGCAGTTCTTC. Its translation is CATTGSFEQFF.

This clonotype was observed once. The gene calls are TRBV20-1 and TRBJ1-2; 11 nucleotides align to TRBD1. V gave up 5 bases and J gave up 8 bases; unmatched junction bases: 13. CDR3 length: 15 residues. Germline assignment: CDR1 DFQATT and CDR2 SNEGSKA (reference sequence). CDR3 loop: CSAFRTGGIIEGYTF. For the CDR3, the DNA is TGCAGTGCTTTCAGGACAGGGGGCATTATAGAGGGCTACACCTTC.

This clonotype was seen a few times. This sequence joins TRBV6-5 and TRBJ2-1, with a possible D match to TRBD2 (5 bases). The CDR3 covers 14 residues. Germline-derived CDR1 and CDR2 are MNHEY and SVGAGI. V was pared by 7 bases and J by 0 bases, with 10 bases between. This CDR3 reads CASKREYSYNEQFF. The CDR3 region has the DNA TGTGCCAGCAAGAGGGAATACTCCTACAATGAGCAGTTCTTC.

This clonotype was detected a few times. V is TRBV28 and J is TRBJ2-7, with D perhaps given as TRBD1 or TRBD2 (5 bases each). Germline V gives CDR1 MDHEN, CDR2 SYDVKM. CDR3 length equals 13 residues. The CDR3 region has the DNA TGTGGGGCAGGGACGGGTCCCTCCTACGAGCAGTACTTC. It codes for CGAGTGPSYEQYF.

This rearrangement joins TRBV28 to TRBJ2-7; weak D call: TRBD2 (5 bases). Germline loops: CDR1 MDHEN, CDR2 SYDVKM. The length of the CDR3 is 14 residues. V was shortened by 2 bases and J by 3 bases, with 11 bases between the two germline ends. The CDR3 DNA is TGTGCCAGCAGTTTACGGACTCCCAGCTACGAGCAGTACTTC. Translating it yields CASSLRTPSYEQYF.

The chain has TRBV7-2 and TRBJ2-3; TRBD2 agrees at 10 bases. Trimming removed 3 bases from V and 1 base from J; junction bases left unmatched: 7. Per the germline V gene, CDR1 is SGHTA and CDR2 is FQGNSA. This CDR3 has 17 residues. The CDR3 region has the DNA TGTGCCAGCAGCTTCCGATTCCTAGCGGGGGGCACAGATACGCAGTATTTT. Its protein product is CASSFRFLAGGTDTQYF.

The chain has TRBV12-5 and TRBJ2-3; D is undetermined. V gave up 7 bases and J gave up 0 bases, with 11 bases separating them. The CDR3 covers 14 residues. Germline loops: CDR1 LGHNT, CDR2 FRNRAP. The CDR3 reads CASVQLTSTDTQYF. CDR3 in DNA: TGTGCTAGTGTACAGCTAACTAGCACAGATACGCAGTATTTT. Based on the CDR3 plus reference TRBV12-5 and TRBJ2-3, the full variable domain is DARVTQTPRHKVTEMGQEVTMRCQPILGHNTVFWYRQTMMQGLELLAYFRNRAPLDDSGMPKDRFSAEMPDATLATLKIQPSEPRDSAVYFCASVQLTSTDTQYFGPGTRLTVL.

This chain connects TRBV29-1 to TRBJ1-2, with 7 bases aligning to TRBD1. The ends lost 8 bases at V and 8 bases at J; junction bases unmatched: 14. The CDR3 has 13 residues. The germline V gene has CDR1 SQVTM and CDR2 ANQGSEA. CDR3 DNA: TGCAGCATTCGATCGACAGGGCTGGGCGGCTACACCTTC. The encoded protein is CSIRSTGLGGYTF.

A few counts support this clonotype. V is TRBV5-1 and J is TRBJ2-1; the D gene is possibly TRBD1 (6 bases). The CDR3 is made up of 15 amino acids. The ends were cut back, 4 bases at V and 2 bases at J, with 13 bases in the middle. Germline CDR1 and CDR2: SGHRS and YFSETQ. CDR3 in DNA: TGCGCCAGCAGCGGAACAGGGCAGACCTACAATGAGCAGTTCTTC. Translation: CASSGTGQTYNEQFF.

There are a few counts of this clonotype. The chain joins TRBV15 to TRBJ1-1; a possible D gene is TRBD1 (5 bases). Germline CDR1 LNHNV, CDR2 YYDKDF (reference sequence). V was clipped by 5 bases and J by 3 bases, with 16 bases between them. The CDR3 contains 15 residues. CDR3: CATSLLPGKHTEAFF. The CDR3 nucleotides read TGTGCCACCAGCCTCTTGCCAGGGAAACACACTGAAGCTTTCTTT.

V usage is TRBV7-2 and J usage is TRBJ1-2, with D maybe TRBD1 (6 bases). V gave up 4 bases and J gave up 7 bases, with 22 bases separating them. The CDR3 spans 16 residues. From germline, CDR1 is SGHTA and CDR2 FQGNSA. As DNA, the CDR3 is TGTGCCAGCAGCTCTGCGACTAGGGGGTGGAGGAGTGGCTACACCTTC. Its protein is CASSSATRGWRSGYTF.

The V and J genes are TRBV11-3 and TRBJ2-3; 12 bases align to TRBD2. The CDR3 has 18 residues. V dropped 4 bases and J dropped 4; count of bases not matched to a gene: 12. CDR1 is SGHNT, CDR2 YENEEA, per germline. The DNA of the CDR3 is TGTGCCAGCAGCTCCGAACGTCTAGCGGGGGGGCCCCCAGATACGCAGTATTTT. It is translated as CASSSERLAGGPPDTQYF.

V and J are TRBV6-5 and TRBJ2-7; 11 bases match TRBD1. V shed 6 bases, J shed 1 base, and the junction held 5 bases outside the gene matches. CDR1 and CDR2 from the germline V gene are MNHEY and SVGAGI. The CDR3 is 15 residues long. The CDR3 DNA reads TGTGCCAGCAGGACACGGGACAGGGGGTCCTACGAGCAGTACTTC. Translation: CASRTRDRGSYEQYF.

This clonotype turned up a few times. The chain combines TRBV7-9 with TRBJ2-7, with D possibly called TRBD1 or TRBD2 (5 bases each). V was pared by 6 bases and J by 6 bases, with 12 bases between. Germline assignment: CDR1 SEHNR and CDR2 FQNEAQ (reference sequence). CDR3 size: 12 residues. CDR3 sequence reads: CASRGTLGEQYF. The CDR3 coding sequence is TGTGCCAGCAGGGGGACCTTAGGCGAGCAGTACTTC.